Listed below are T cell receptor beta chains from one sample, sequenced in a study of CD8+ T cells in alopecia areata. Assay: immunoSEQ multiplex PCR; the TCRdb copy retains only in-frame clones and omits some. The sample lists 140,000 to 150,000 clones; approximately 50% were seen once. The sample consisted of CD4+ T cells sorted from blood, taken at week 0. Every receptor here comes from a human donor with alopecia areata. The CDR3 runs from the conserved cysteine through the conserved F or W. D genes are given only for firm matches. A row's size may be missing; if present it is once, few, many or a size class.

>NA|15|NA|TRBJ2-3|TRBV5-4
CASRLRGTVTDTQYF
TGTGCCAGCAGGTTACGCGGGACCGTCACAGATACGCAGTATTTT
>NA|15|NA|TRBJ2-2|TRBV19
CASSPRIAYTGELFF
TGTGCCAGTAGTCCCCGGATAGCTTACACCGGGGAGCTGTTTTTT
>TRBD2|14|NA|TRBJ2-7|TRBV19
CASSTLAGVVEQYF
TGTGCCAGTAGTACACTAGCGGGAGTTGTCGAGCAGTACTTC
>TRBD2|16|NA|TRBJ2-3|TRBV2
CASRRRDYTSGDTQYF
TGTGCCAGCAGACGCCGGGACTATACATCGGGAGATACGCAGTATTTT
>NA|13|NA|TRBJ1-5|TRBV6-5
CASSPSRYQPQHF
TGTGCCAGCAGCCCATCAAGGTATCAGCCCCAGCATTTT
>NA|14|NA|TRBJ1-2|TRBV30
CAWSPGTVPYGYTF
TGTGCCTGGAGTCCCGGGACGGTTCCTTATGGCTACACCTTC
>NA|14|NA|TRBJ1-2|TRBV25-1
CASSESRSGFGYTF
TGTGCCAGCAGTGAGTCTAGATCAGGATTTGGCTACACCTTC
>TRBD1|14|NA|TRBJ1-2|TRBV29-1
CSVVGRTGDYGYTF
TGCAGCGTTGTGGGGAGGACAGGGGACTATGGCTACACCTTC
>TRBD2|14|NA|TRBJ2-7|TRBV19
CASKERGSSYEQYF
TGTGCCAGTAAAGAGCGGGGGAGCTCCTACGAGCAGTACTTC
>NA|14|few|TRBJ2-2|TRBV5-1
CASRDQGYTGELFF
TGCGCCAGCAGAGACCAGGGTTACACCGGGGAGCTGTTTTTT
>NA|13|once|TRBJ1-5|TRBV27
CASAMGLAQPQHF
TGTGCCAGTGCGATGGGGTTAGCACAGCCCCAGCATTTT
>NA|14|NA|TRBJ2-5|TRBV11-2
CASSLILAQETQYF
TGTGCCAGCAGCTTAATACTAGCTCAAGAGACCCAGTACTTC
>TRBD1|13|NA|TRBJ1-5|TRBV30
CAYRGGWNQPQHF
TGTGCCTACAGGGGAGGGTGGAATCAGCCCCAGCATTTT
>TRBD1|13|NA|TRBJ2-3|TRBV29-1
CSVGGGGGDTQYF
TGCAGCGTTGGAGGGGGCGGCGGGGATACGCAGTATTTT
>NA|13|NA|TRBJ2-7|TRBV6-5
CASSYPGSSEQYF
TGTGCCAGCAGTTACCCCGGGTCGTCCGAGCAGTACTTC
>TRBD2|16|NA|TRBJ2-1|TRBV6-4
CASSDSSGSAYNEQFF
TGTGCCAGCAGTGACTCTAGCGGGAGCGCCTACAATGAGCAGTTCTTC
>NA|13|NA|TRBJ2-2|TRBV29-1
CSGFGRDTGELFF
TGCAGCGGGTTTGGACGGGACACCGGGGAGCTGTTTTTT
>NA|13|NA|TRBJ2-2|TRBV5-1
CASSQQPTGELFF
TGCGCCAGCAGCCAACAGCCCACCGGGGAGCTGTTTTTT
>NA|14|NA|TRBJ2-2|TRBV5-1
CASSFGGDTGELFF
TGCGCCAGCAGCTTCGGGGGTGACACCGGGGAGCTGTTTTTT
>NA|12|NA|TRBJ2-1|TRBV6-1
CASSAGGREQFF
TGTGCCAGCAGTGCCGGGGGGCGGGAGCAGTTCTTC
>TRBD1|13|NA|TRBJ1-2|TRBV29-1
CSVGTGTNYGYTF
TGCAGCGTTGGGACAGGGACTAACTATGGCTACACCTTC
>NA|15|NA|TRBJ1-2|TRBV30
CAWERYNRRNYGYTF
TGTGCCTGGGAGCGGTACAACAGGCGGAACTATGGCTACACCTTC
>NA|15|NA|TRBJ2-7|TRBV18
CASSPPPGQEYEQYF
TGTGCCAGCTCACCACCACCGGGACAAGAGTACGAGCAGTACTTC
>NA|11|NA|TRBJ2-4|TRBV30
CAWTLGDIQYF
TGTGCCTGGACTCTGGGGGACATTCAGTACTTC
>NA|14|NA|TRBJ1-3|TRBV6-5
CASSYSGTGNTIYF
TGTGCCAGCAGTTACTCAGGAACTGGAAACACCATATATTTT
>NA|16|NA|TRBJ2-2|TRBV6-6
CASSLGERMNTGELFF
TGTGCCAGCAGTCTGGGGGAGCGAATGAACACCGGGGAGCTGTTTTTT
>TRBD2|16|NA|TRBJ2-1|TRBV7-3
CASSLVGTSGDNEQFF
TGTGCCAGCAGCTTAGTAGGGACTAGCGGGGACAATGAGCAGTTCTTC
>NA|13|few|TRBJ2-3|TRBV9
CASSHGGTDTQYF
TGTGCCAGCAGCCATGGGGGCACAGATACGCAGTATTTT
>TRBD2|15|NA|TRBJ2-2|TRBV5-1
CASSLGLADTGELFF
TGCGCCAGCAGCTTGGGGCTAGCGGACACCGGGGAGCTGTTTTTT
>TRBD1|14|NA|TRBJ1-5|TRBV7-2
CASSLGTGNQPQHF
TGTGCCAGCAGCTTGGGGACAGGAAATCAGCCCCAGCATTTT
>NA|13|NA|TRBJ2-1|TRBV7-8
CASRFNVVNEQFF
TGTGCCAGCAGGTTCAATGTTGTCAATGAGCAGTTCTTC
>NA|13|few|TRBJ1-1|TRBV29-1
CSSNGGQNTEAFF
TGCAGCTCGAATGGGGGGCAGAACACTGAAGCTTTCTTT
>TRBD1|14|NA|TRBJ2-7|TRBV15
CATSSRTGTHEQYF
TGTGCCACCAGCTCCCGGACAGGGACGCACGAGCAGTACTTC
>NA|13|few|TRBJ1-1|TRBV2
CASTRDHDTEAFF
TGTGCCAGCACCAGGGATCATGACACTGAAGCTTTCTTT
>NA|11|few|TRBJ2-5|TRBV19
CATESRETQYF
TGTGCCACTGAATCCCGAGAGACCCAGTACTTC
>NA|14|once|TRBJ2-3|TRBV30
CAWSVLTGADTQYF
TGTGCCTGGAGTGTACTGACGGGGGCAGATACGCAGTATTTT
>NA|15|NA|TRBJ1-2|TRBV25-1
CASSESVRTDYGYTF
TGTGCCAGCAGTGAATCGGTCCGGACAGATTATGGCTACACCTTC
>TRBD1|16|NA|TRBJ2-7|TRBV30
CAWSYKTSQGADEQYF
TGTGCCTGGAGTTACAAAACTTCACAGGGGGCGGATGAGCAGTACTTC
>NA|13|few|TRBJ1-5|TRBV28
CASSPSLDQPQHF
TGTGCCAGCAGCCCTTCGTTGGATCAGCCCCAGCATTTT
>NA|8|NA|TRBJ1-1|TRBV29-1
CSADEAFF
TGCAGCGCCGATGAAGCTTTCTTT
>TRBD2|13|NA|TRBJ2-1|TRBV29-1
CSVEGLNYNEQFF
TGCAGCGTTGAGGGACTAAACTACAATGAGCAGTTCTTC
>TRBD1|14|NA|TRBJ1-5|TRBV2
CASIRDRGNQPQHF
TGTGCCAGCATTAGAGACAGGGGTAATCAGCCCCAGCATTTT
>NA|13|few|TRBJ1-2|TRBV5-1
CASSLVQGDGYTF
TGCGCCAGCAGCTTGGTTCAGGGAGATGGCTACACCTTC
>NA|14|NA|TRBJ2-5|TRBV10-1
CASSESGSEETQYF
TGCGCCAGCAGTGAGTCGGGATCTGAAGAGACCCAGTACTTC
>NA|14|NA|TRBJ1-1|TRBV7-9
CASTQGFGLVGAFF
TGTGCCAGCACCCAGGGGTTCGGGTTAGTGGGTGCTTTCTTT
>NA|16|medium-sized|TRBJ2-7|TRBV5-6
CASSPGPRESSYEQYF
TGTGCCAGCAGCCCCGGTCCTCGGGAGAGCTCCTACGAGCAGTACTTC